This note documents a single T cell receptor (beta chain) sequence. This clonotype was counted a few times. No cognate antigen has been identified for it. Within one base of it there is no much larger clone, and no base qualities were kept. Every donor in the study was a healthy Caucasian. Three pairs of female monozygotic twins, all aged about 18 to 29 years, made up the twin cohort. CD4+ and CD8+ T cell populations were isolated with positive isolation kits from Invitrogen. These data originate in a study of identical twins listed by TCRdb under 2016. General notes on the study: TCR alpha and beta repertoires from monozygotic twins, unrelated adults of various ages and cord blood were deep-sequenced to test whether fetal clonotypes persist. Replicate twin experiments were performed at different times using different library preparation protocols to rule out contamination. General study outcomes and caveats: Because the same donors could not be followed over many years, the conclusions depended on cross-sectional statistical analysis. Compared with coincidental sharing between unrelated individuals, out-of-frame TCR alpha sequences shared between twins showed an excess of sequences with low generation probability. Fewer insertions were carried by abundant cord blood beta clonotypes, a similar but weaker trend appeared in young adult naive repertoires, and no such trend appeared in memory repertoires. The excess sharing between twins in beta out-of-frame sequences was weaker because fewer shared sequences reduced the signal-to-noise ratio. Zero-insertion analyses could be partly confounded by invariant T cells such as MAIT and iNKT, although diverse VJ usage argued against such confounding for most clonotypes. In monozygotic twins, recombination models systematically underestimated out-of-frame TCR alpha sharing, but the models matched the sharing seen between unrelated individuals.

Deletion took 10 bases off V and 4 bases off J, with a span of 14 bases between the germline ends. There are 14 amino acids in the CDR3, from cysteine to phenylalanine inclusive. The only DNA kept is the CDR3, 42 bases in frame from the first base. CDR1 and CDR2 (MNHEY, SVGEGT) derive from the germline V gene. The library was built by means of 5' RACE. The sample was run on an Illumina HiSeq 2000. A universal primer binding site was added through template switching, and the final cDNA carried a unique molecular identifier so that TCR cDNA molecules could be counted accurately. Specific primers in the conserved constant-segment region were used to synthesize first-strand cDNA for the TCR alpha and beta chains. To control for contamination, each cDNA library was double barcoded with a SMART-Mk sample barcode plus Illumina barcodes. Two successive PCR steps introduced TruSeq adapter sequences along with Illumina sample barcodes. TCR alpha and beta cDNA libraries were sequenced on the Illumina HiSeq platform with custom primers. In the original analysis: MiGEC was used to process raw reads and extract unique molecular identifiers, and MiXCR was used to find CDR3 positions. For each individual, recombination models were inferred using an EM algorithm with the repgenHMM and IGoR tools. Shared clonotype analysis was performed with the tcR package in R, normalizing sharing by the product of cloneset sizes. To study raw recombination free of thymic and clonal selection effects, out-of-frame nonproductive sequences were analyzed. TCRdb reran the public reads through fastp at Q25 and MiXCR, keeping productive beta chains. Rows matching on CDR3 protein sequence are summarized as one entry with the most common DNA and genes. The V and J calls and clone size are TCRdb's, not the authors'. The sample includes fewer than 550,000 distinct CDR3 sequences, with 13% to 15% observed a single time. More than 0.8% of the sample is taken by the ten largest.

Another study also made use of these data, one on yellow fever vaccine responses in identical twins. As the second paper documents: The T cell response to vaccination in identical twins was reported by the authors to appear partly convergent and partly personalized. In identical twins, the study followed T cell clones that responded to the vaccine with precision.

Sequencing was performed on CD4+ T cells sorted from blood. The receptor chain draws on TRBV6-2 or TRBV6-3 and TRBJ2-6; TRBD2 is a weak D gene call, 5 bases matching. The sequence derives from a woman aged 18-29 years in good health. The DNA sequence follows: TGTGCCATCCGGAGGCTATCAGGGGCCAACGTCCTGACTTTC. It specifies CAIRRLSGANVLTF.